This T cell receptor beta chain was documented in a study of blood T cell repertoires in COVID-19. The protocol was immunoSEQ multiplex PCR, while the TCRdb copy is restricted to in-frame clones and leaves out a portion. Altogether approximately 61,000 clones are present, approximately 83% being singletons, with the ten largest covering about 14%. The CDR3 has 13 amino acids. Per the germline V gene, CDR1 is MDHEN and CDR2 is SYDVKM. V gave up 3 bases and J gave up 5 bases; unmatched junction bases: 2. This clonotype was obtained from a human donor in a cohort sampled during active COVID-19. Source material: peripheral blood. This rearrangement joins TRBV28 to TRBJ2-5, with 8 bases that match TRBD1. The DNA of the CDR3 is TGTGCCAGCAGTTTGGACAGGGTGGAGACCCAGTACTTC. As protein: CASSLDRVETQYF.